Listed here are 11 T cell receptor beta chains from one sample, sequenced in a study of T cell repertoires in cytomegalovirus infection (dated by TCRdb to the late 2010s). Sequencing relied on an Illumina HiSeq 1500. Clones were called with MiXCR by TCRdb after fastp trimmed the public reads at Q25, and only in-frame beta chains were retained. Rows with a matching CDR3 protein are joined into one entry that keeps the most common DNA and genes. The sample table holds around 290,000 distinct CDR3 sequences, of which around 25% were seen once. Roughly 14% of the sample rests with the top ten. Sequenced sample: PBMCs. These receptors were collected from a human donor in good health (CMV status not recorded). Some clones in this sample may be carry-over from other donors' samples.

This clonotype was counted between two and nine times. This chain uses TRBV29-1 with TRBJ2-1; TRBD2 matches 8 bases. J lost 9 bases, V lost 7 bases, and 11 bases had no gene match. Germline V CDR1 and CDR2: SQVTM, ANQGSEA. CDR3 length: 13 amino acids. The CDR3 DNA sequence: TGCAGCGGATCCCCCCGGGGGGGTGCTGAGCAGTTCTTC. Residues: CSGSPRGGAEQFF.

CDR3 sequence: CASALGGGPYNEQFF. CDR3 bases: TGTGCCAGCGCCCTTGGCGGGGGACCATACAATGAGCAGTTCTTC. This chain joins TRBV28 and TRBJ2-1, with 7 bases identical to TRBD2. Germline V lookup: CDR1 MDHEN, CDR2 SYDVKM. V gave up 8 bases and J gave up 4 bases; unmatched junction bases: 11. The CDR3 contains 15 residues.

As concerns this clonotype: One end of the junction is discordant with germline, which a read error may explain. CDR3 nucleotide sequence: TGTGCCTGCAGTATGAAGAACACTGAAGCTCTCTTT. Protein sequence: CACSMKNTEALF. The rearrangement joins TRBV30 to TRBJ1-1; D remains ambiguous. The germline CDR1 and CDR2 sequences are GTSNPN and SVGIG (reference sequence). The CDR3 has 12 amino acids.

The sample holds many counts of this clonotype. The chain combines TRBV5-6 with TRBJ2-1; 7 bases are shared with TRBD1. V was clipped by 4 bases and J by 7 bases; unmatched bases: 11. Germline-derived CDR1 and CDR2 are SGHDT and YYEEEE. The CDR3 length is 15 residues. CDR3 DNA sequence: TGTGCCAGCAGCCGAGGGGGCAGGGCACGGAATGAGCAGTTCTTC. It is translated as CASSRGGRARNEQFF.

In its sample, this clonotype was seen many times. This rearrangement joins TRBV7-2 to TRBJ2-7; 8 nucleotides line up with TRBD2. CDR1 SGHTA and CDR2 FQGNSA come from the germline V gene. With 6 bases clipped from V and 2 bases from J, the junction kept 9 bases outside the gene matches. This CDR3 has 15 residues. In DNA form, the CDR3 reads TGTGCCAGCAGTCTCACCCCCGGGAGGGCCTACGAGCAGTACTTC. Protein product: CASSLTPGRAYEQYF. Looking up the rest from reference TRBV7-2 and TRBJ2-7 gives the full variable domain: GAGVSQSPSNKVTEKGKDVELRCDPISGHTALYWYRQSLGQGLEFLIYFQGNSAPDKSGLPSDRFSAERTGGSVSTLTIQRTQQEDSAVYLCASSLTPGRAYEQYFGPGTRLTVT.

This clonotype has only one observation. The CDR3 DNA sequence: TGTGCCAGCACTGGGTTTGTAGCTGAAGCTTTCTTT. It yields the protein CASTGFVAEAFF. The chain uses TRBV2 and TRBJ1-1; D is ambiguous. Germline-derived CDR1 and CDR2 are SNHLY and FYNNEI. The CDR3 has 12 amino acids. V lost 7 bases and J lost 6, with 12 bases in between.

A few counts support this clonotype. This chain uses TRBV25-1 with TRBJ1-4; a weak D match, TRBD1 (5 bases). CDR3 length: 15 amino acids. With 1 base removed from V and 3 bases from J, the gap between germline ends came to 9 bases. CDR1 and CDR2 from the germline V gene are MGHDK and SYGVNS. The CDR3 DNA sequence: TGTGCCAGCAGTGAATTCAGGGCATCTAATGAAAAACTGTTTTTT. Translating gives CASSEFRASNEKLFF.

This clonotype was picked up many times. The chain uses TRBV7-2 and TRBJ1-3; D remains unclear. V dropped 5 bases and J dropped 0 bases, with 8 bases sitting between them. There are 14 residues in the CDR3. The germline gives CDR1 SGHTA, CDR2 FQGNSA. CDR3 DNA: TGTGCCAGCAGCCCCGAACTCTCTGGAAACACCATATATTTT. Amino acids: CASSPELSGNTIYF.

CDR3 DNA sequence: TGTGCCAGCAGTCCGTATGCAACTAATGAAAAACTGTTTTTT. Translating gives CASSPYATNEKLFF. This chain connects TRBV27 to TRBJ1-4; D not certain. V lost 5 bases and J 0 bases, leaving 7 bases between the germline ends. The CDR3 is 14 amino acids. The germline gives CDR1 MNHEY, CDR2 SMNVEV (reference sequence).

The V and J genes are TRBV10-2 and TRBJ1-5; maybe TRBD1 (5 bases). CDR1 is WSHSY, CDR2 SAAADI, per germline. The CDR3 runs to 14 residues. With 6 bases removed from V and 7 bases from J, the gap between germline ends came to 16 bases. CDR3 loop: CASRPSPGTQPQHF. The CDR3 DNA sequence: TGCGCCAGCAGGCCCTCGCCGGGGACGCAGCCCCAGCATTTT.

This clonotype has at least ten counts. The chain carries TRBV7-2 and TRBJ1-2; maybe TRBD1 (6 bases). V lost 3 bases to trimming and J lost 4 bases, with 9 bases between them. The germline gives CDR1 SGHTA, CDR2 FQGNSA. The CDR3 runs to 13 residues. CDR3 amino acids: CASSLGGLYGYTF. Here the CDR3 DNA reads TGTGCCAGCAGCTTGGGGGGCCTCTATGGCTACACCTTC.